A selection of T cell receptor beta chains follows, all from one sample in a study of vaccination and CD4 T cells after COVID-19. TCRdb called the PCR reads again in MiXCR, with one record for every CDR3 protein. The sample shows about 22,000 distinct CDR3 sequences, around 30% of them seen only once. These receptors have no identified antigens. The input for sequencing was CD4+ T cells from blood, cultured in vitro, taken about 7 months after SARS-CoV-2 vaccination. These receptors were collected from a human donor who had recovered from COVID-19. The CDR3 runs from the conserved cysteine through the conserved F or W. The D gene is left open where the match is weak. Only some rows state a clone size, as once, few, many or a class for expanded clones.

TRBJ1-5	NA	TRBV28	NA	TGTGCCAGCCAGAGTTCGCCCGCGATATCGCAGGGGAATCAGCCCCAGCATTTT	CASQSSPAISQGNQPQHF
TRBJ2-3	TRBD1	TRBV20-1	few	TGCAGTGCGGAACACAGGGGAAGAGGGACAGATACGCAGTATTTT	CSAEHRGRGTDTQYF
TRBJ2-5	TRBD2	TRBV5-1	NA	TGCGCCAGCAGCTGGACTAGCGGGAGGGTCGTGAAGACCCAGTACTTC	CASSWTSGRVVKTQYF
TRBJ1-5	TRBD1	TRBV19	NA	TGTGCCAGAGCCCTCCGACCGGGACAGGGGGGTTGCAATCAGCCCCAGCATTTT	CARALRPGQGGCNQPQHF
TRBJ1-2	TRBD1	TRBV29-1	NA	TGCAGCGTGAGACCTGGGACAGGGTTACGTGGCTACACCTTC	CSVRPGTGLRGYTF
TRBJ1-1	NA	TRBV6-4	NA	TGTGCCAGCAGTGTTGAGACAGGCAATAAAGCTTTCTTT	CASSVETGNKAFF
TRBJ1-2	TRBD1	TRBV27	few	TGTGCCAGCAGTCTAACCATACGGACAGGGAAGGATGGCTACACCTTC	CASSLTIRTGKDGYTF
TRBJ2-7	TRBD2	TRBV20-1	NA	TGCAGTGCTAGGGGAGGGGCCGGGATCGACGAGCAGTACTTC	CSARGGAGIDEQYF
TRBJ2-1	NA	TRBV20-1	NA	TGCAGTGCTGCTAGGGATACTAGGGCCGTCAATGAGCAGTTCTTC	CSAARDTRAVNEQFF
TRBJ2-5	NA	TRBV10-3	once	TGTGCCATCAGCAGGGACGAAGAGACCCAGTACTTC	CAISRDEETQYF
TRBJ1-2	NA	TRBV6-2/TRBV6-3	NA	TGTGCCAGTTTGACTCCAGAGTTTCCTGGCTACACCTTC	CASLTPEFPGYTF
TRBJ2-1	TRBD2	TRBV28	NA	TGTGCCAGCAGTGTCCGAGGACTAGCGGGTAAAAATGAGCAGTTCTTC	CASSVRGLAGKNEQFF
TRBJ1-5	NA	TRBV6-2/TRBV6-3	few	TGTGCCAGCAGTCTCCCTGGGGGCTACAGGGCTAGCAATCAGCCCCAGCATTTT	CASSLPGGYRASNQPQHF
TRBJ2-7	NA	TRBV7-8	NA	TGTGCCAGCAGCTTAGCAGCAGGGGTATCCTACGAGCAGTACTTC	CASSLAAGVSYEQYF
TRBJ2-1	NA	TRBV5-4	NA	TGTGCCAGCAGCAGACGTAGCGAGGGTTCCTACAATGAGCAGTTCTTC	CASSRRSEGSYNEQFF
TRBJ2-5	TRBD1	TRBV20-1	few	TGCAGTGTCGCGGGACAGGGGGCGTGGGAGACCCAGTACTTC	CSVAGQGAWETQYF
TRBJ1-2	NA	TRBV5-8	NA	TGTGCCAGCAGCTTGGACGCCCATGGCTACACCTTC	CASSLDAHGYTF
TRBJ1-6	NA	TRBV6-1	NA	TGTGCCAGCAGTCCGGACACCTGGAATTCACCCCTCCACTTT	CASSPDTWNSPLHF
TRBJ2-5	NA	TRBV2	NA	TGTGCCAGCAGTGGTAACAGCCAAGAGACCCAGTACTTC	CASSGNSQETQYF
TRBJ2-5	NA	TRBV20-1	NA	TGCAGTGCCACAGACCCCCAGGGAGGAGAGACCCAGTACTTC	CSATDPQGGETQYF
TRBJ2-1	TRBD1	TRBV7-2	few	TGTGCCAGCAGCTTCGACAGGGGGTCCTACAATGAGCAGTTCTTC	CASSFDRGSYNEQFF
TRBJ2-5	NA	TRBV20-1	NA	TGCAGTGCTAGAGATGTCTCTCCGACCGTAGAGACCCAGTACTTC	CSARDVSPTVETQYF
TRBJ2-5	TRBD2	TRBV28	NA	TGTGCCAGTTTCACCGGGACTAGCGACGAGACCCAGTACTTC	CASFTGTSDETQYF
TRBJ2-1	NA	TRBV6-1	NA	TGTGCCAGCAGTCTGCCCGGGACACGCTACAATGAGCAGTTCTTC	CASSLPGTRYNEQFF
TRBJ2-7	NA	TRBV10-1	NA	TGCGCCAGCAGTGAGACCCTAGTCCACGAGCAGTACTTC	CASSETLVHEQYF
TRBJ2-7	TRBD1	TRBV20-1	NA	TGCAGTGCTAGCCCCGCGGGACAGGGGGCCTACGAGCAGTACTTC	CSASPAGQGAYEQYF
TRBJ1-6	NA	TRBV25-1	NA	TGTGCCAGCAGTGAATTTGGGGGGTTCCCCCTCCACTTT	CASSEFGGFPLHF
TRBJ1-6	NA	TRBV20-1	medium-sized	TGCAGTGCTAGAGGGGGGGCGGGGGCTAATTCACCCCTCCACTTT	CSARGGAGANSPLHF
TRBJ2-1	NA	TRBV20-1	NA	TGCAGTGCTATAGACACTACTAATGAGCAGTTCTTC	CSAIDTTNEQFF
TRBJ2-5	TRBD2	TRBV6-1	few	TGTGCCAGCATGGTCCTAGCGGGATTCTCAGAGACCCAGTACTTC	CASMVLAGFSETQYF
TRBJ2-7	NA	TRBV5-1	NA	TGCGCCAGTCGGGTCCGGGGGGCCGCAGTCGAGCAGTACTTC	CASRVRGAAVEQYF
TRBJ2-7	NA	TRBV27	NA	TGTGCCAGCAGGGACCTCGGAGTCAATCGCTACGAGCAGTACTTC	CASRDLGVNRYEQYF
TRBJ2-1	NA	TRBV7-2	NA	TGTGCCAGCAGGTACCATAGGAGCTCCTACAATGAGCAGTTCTTC	CASRYHRSSYNEQFF
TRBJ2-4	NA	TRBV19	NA	TGTGCCAGTAGTTTAGGGGACATTCAGTACTTC	CASSLGDIQYF
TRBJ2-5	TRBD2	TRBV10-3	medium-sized	TGTGCCATCAGCGTCGGGACTATGGGGACTAGCGGGAAAGAGACCCAGTACTTC	CAISVGTMGTSGKETQYF
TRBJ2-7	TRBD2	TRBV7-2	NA	TGTGCCAGCAGCTTAGGGATTGGGCTTGTGTCTAGCGGAACCTACGAGCAGTACTTC	CASSLGIGLVSSGTYEQYF